These T cell receptor beta chains were read from a single sample in a study of regulatory T cells in long-lasting Graves disease. From the multiplex PCR reads, TCRdb called clonotypes with MiXCR, one entry per CDR3 protein. The sample includes under 500,000 distinct CDR3 sequences, over 15% of them seen just once. The same data also contributed to another study, on T cells in Graves' hyperthyroidism and ophthalmopathy.

The sample consisted of peripheral blood mononuclear cells (PBMCs), taken at new diagnosis, from a patient treated with antithyroid drugs. Receptors originate from a woman aged 25 to 45 with Graves disease. Each CDR3 is given with its conserved first and last residue. The order of the fields is D gene, V gene, J gene, clone size, CDR3 DNA, CDR3 protein. The D gene is left open where the match is weak. Size values are once, few and many counts, or a class for expanded clones, and some rows have none.

D: .
V: TRBV7-8
J: TRBJ2-5
size: many
DNA: TGTGCCAGCAGCTTAGCGGAGTCAGGGGGGCAAGGGACCCAGTACTTC
CDR3: CASSLAESGGQGTQYF

D: .
V: TRBV7-9
J: TRBJ2-1
size: once
DNA: TGTGCCAGCAGCTCTCTGGACAATGAGCAGTTCTTC
CDR3: CASSSLDNEQFF

D: .
V: TRBV2
J: TRBJ1-3
size: many
DNA: TGTGCCAGCAGTGAATTATCAGACTCTGGAAACACCATATATTTT
CDR3: CASSELSDSGNTIYF

D: .
V: TRBV4-3
J: TRBJ1-4
size: .
DNA: TGCGCCAGCAGCCAAGAACTTGGCAGGGCCATGACGACTTTGGGAAAACTGTTTTTT
CDR3: CASSQELGRAMTTLGKLFF

D: .
V: TRBV29-1
J: TRBJ1-1
size: many
DNA: TGCAGCGTTGCTTCTCGACAATGGACTGAAGCTTTCTTT
CDR3: CSVASRQWTEAFF

D: TRBD1
V: TRBV27
J: TRBJ1-5
size: many
DNA: TGTGCCAGCAGTTTCTTGGGAGGGGGCTCGGACCCCCAGCATTTT
CDR3: CASSFLGGGSDPQHF

D: .
V: TRBV12-3/TRBV12-4
J: TRBJ1-5
size: few
DNA: TGTGCCAGCAGCTTCGGGAGATTTTATAGCAATCAGCCCCAGCATTTT
CDR3: CASSFGRFYSNQPQHF

D: .
V: TRBV7-2
J: TRBJ2-7
size: .
DNA: TGTGCCAGCAGCTCCCGGACTGGAAGTCACTACGAGCAGTACTTC
CDR3: CASSSRTGSHYEQYF

D: .
V: TRBV6-5
J: TRBJ2-3
size: many
DNA: TGTGCCAGCAGTTCTCCGGGACATAGCACAGATACGCAGTATTTT
CDR3: CASSSPGHSTDTQYF

D: TRBD1
V: TRBV2
J: TRBJ2-2
size: .
DNA: TGTGCCAGCGGTCCAAGGACAGGGGGCATCGGGGAGCTGTTTTTT
CDR3: CASGPRTGGIGELFF

D: .
V: TRBV7-2
J: TRBJ2-7
size: many
DNA: TGTGCCAGCAGCTTAAGGCACTACGAGCAGTACTTC
CDR3: CASSLRHYEQYF